This entry lists 29 T cell receptor beta chains sequenced from one sample in a study of radiotherapy plus CTLA-4 blockade in lung cancer (dated by TCRdb to between 2017 and 2018). The library was made by the immunoSEQ multiplex PCR assay. Imported from immuneACCESS, the table was reduced by TCRdb to in-frame sequences with V and J called. These copies leave out some clones; in studies compared against another copy, an unresolved V gene accounts for under half, and the cause of the remainder is not known. The sample records roughly 93,000 clones, 75% to 85% of which are singletons. Approximately 3.4% of the sample is in the top ten clones. This material consisted of peripheral blood, taken from a patient treated with radiotherapy plus ipilimumab. These receptors all come from a human donor with non-small cell lung cancer who had a partial response to radiotherapy plus ipilimumab.

This clone was counted a single time. J is TRBJ1-3 and V is TRBV28; D unclear. CDR1 is MDHEN and CDR2 is SYDVKM in the germline V gene. There are 14 residues in the CDR3. Trimming removed 9 bases from V and 7 bases from J, with 19 bases in between. The CDR3 here is CASHSSGKSNTIYF. In DNA, the CDR3 is TGTGCCAGTCATTCATCAGGAAAAAGCAACACCATATATTTT.

This clone has just one count. V gene TRBV5-4 combines with J gene TRBJ2-5; D may be TRBD1 (5 bases). The assigned J gene may be wrong: the sequence end matches TRBJ2-7 better. The CDR3 is 14 residues long. CDR1 and CDR2 from the germline V gene are SGHNT and YYREEE (reference sequence). The CDR3 is CASSLEGRDYEQYF. CDR3 in DNA: TGTGCCAGCAGCTTGGAGGGCAGGGATTACGAGCAGTACTTC.

The rearrangement uses TRBV6-6 and TRBJ1-3; a possible D gene is TRBD1 (5 bases). CDR3 length equals 15 residues. V was trimmed by 5 bases and J by 1 base, leaving 12 bases between them. Germline V gives CDR1 MNHNY, CDR2 SVGAGI (reference sequence). The CDR3 DNA sequence: TGTGCCAGCAGTGGGGGGTACCTTTCTGGAAACACCATATATTTT. This translates into CASSGGYLSGNTIYF.

V is TRBV6-5 and J is TRBJ2-7; D is perhaps TRBD1 (7 bases). V dropped 5 bases and J dropped 5 bases, with 16 bases sitting between them. The CDR3 runs 14 residues. Germline loops: CDR1 MNHEY, CDR2 SVGAGI. DNA for the CDR3: TGTGCCAGCAGTAACAGGGGAGGTCTCCACGAGCAGTACTTC. Encoded protein: CASSNRGGLHEQYF.

The J gene is TRBJ2-2, the V gene TRBV7-6; tentatively, D is TRBD1 (6 bases). The germline V gene has CDR1 SGHVS and CDR2 FNYEAQ. The CDR3 length is 14 residues. The V end lost 5 bases, the J end lost 5 bases, and 12 bases lay between the germline ends. As DNA, the CDR3 is TGTGCCAGCAGCCTCAATACAGGGACCGGGGAGCTGTTTTTT. Protein product: CASSLNTGTGELFF.

V is TRBV28 and J is TRBJ1-5; no clear D. V lost 5 bases and J 5 bases, leaving 7 bases between the germline ends. The CDR3 contains 12 residues. Germline CDR1 is MDHEN and CDR2 is SYDVKM. In DNA, the CDR3 is TGTGCCAGCAGTCCGAGCCATCAGCCCCAGCATTTT. Protein sequence: CASSPSHQPQHF. Together with reference TRBV28 and TRBJ1-5, the CDR3 gives the full variable domain: DVKVTQSSRYLVKRTGEKVFLECVQDMDHENMFWYRQDPGLGLRLIYFSYDVKMKEKGDIPEGYSVSREKKERFSLILESASTNQTSMYLCASSPSHQPQHFGDGTRLSIL.

The rearrangement links TRBV27 to TRBJ2-7, with 9 bases lining up with TRBD1. The CDR3 length is 18 residues. The germline gives CDR1 MNHEY, CDR2 SMNVEV (reference sequence). V was pared by 5 bases and J by 7 bases, with 21 bases of the junction left unmatched. In DNA, the CDR3 is TGTGCCAGCAGTCCGCTCCGAACAGGGGGCGGGAAATTGGGTGAGCAGTACTTC. Translation: CASSPLRTGGGKLGEQYF.

The chain's CDR3 is CASSMDRQETQYF. CDR3 nucleotide sequence: TGTGCCAGCAGCATGGACAGACAAGAGACCCAGTACTTC. The V call is TRBV5-4, the J call TRBJ2-5; D is perhaps TRBD1 (6 bases). V lost 4 bases to trimming and J lost 2 bases, with 9 bases between them. Germline CDR1 and CDR2: SGHNT and YYREEE (reference sequence). The CDR3 runs to 13 residues.

CDR3 nucleotides: TGCGCCAGCACGCGGGAGAACACCGGGGAGCTGTTTTTT. It yields the protein CASTRENTGELFF. V usage is TRBV5-1 and J usage is TRBJ2-2; maybe TRBD2 (6 bases). The germline V gene encodes CDR1 SGHRS and CDR2 YFSETQ. The CDR3 extends over 13 amino acids. Trimming removed 6 bases at V and 1 base at J, with 7 bases between.

The chain joins TRBV28 to TRBJ2-3; 11 bases fit TRBD2. With 5 bases clipped from V and 0 bases from J, the junction kept 10 bases outside the gene matches. This CDR3 has 18 residues. Germline-derived CDR1 and CDR2 are MDHEN and SYDVKM. CDR3 sequence (DNA): TGTGCCAGCAGTACCGCGGGACTAGCGGCTCCTAGCACAGATACGCAGTATTTT. Translating it yields CASSTAGLAAPSTDTQYF.

This chain links TRBV5-1 with TRBJ2-7; D may be TRBD1 (6 bases). The CDR3 loop spans 12 amino acids. Trimming took off 4 bases at V and 5 bases at J, with 10 bases between the two ends. CDR1 is SGHRS, CDR2 YFSETQ, per germline. The CDR3 spells CASSLGANEQYF. For the CDR3, the DNA is TGCGCCAGCAGCCTGGGGGCGAACGAGCAGTACTTC.

The chain combines TRBV19 with TRBJ1-3; possible D gene TRBD1, 5 bases. Germline V gene data show CDR1 as LNHDA and CDR2 as SQIVND (reference sequence). This CDR3 comprises 17 residues. Trimming stripped 0 bases from V and 0 bases from J, with 12 bases between. Here the CDR3 reads CASSIDRRGSSGNTIYF. The CDR3, as DNA: TGTGCCAGTAGTATAGATCGACGGGGGAGCTCTGGAAACACCATATATTTT.

The CDR3 here is CASSASGQGYGTQYF. The CDR3 DNA sequence: TGTGCCAGTAGTGCCTCAGGACAGGGCTATGGGACCCAGTACTTC. V and J are TRBV19 and TRBJ2-5, with 8 bases matching TRBD1. After removal of 5 bases from V and 7 bases from J, the junction contained 12 bases not matched to a gene. CDR3 size: 15 residues. The germline gives CDR1 LNHDA, CDR2 SQIVND (reference sequence).

The rearrangement links TRBV6-5 to TRBJ2-5; D remains ambiguous. V was cut by 5 bases and J by 4 bases, with 11 bases left in between. Germline values: CDR1 MNHEY, CDR2 SVGAGI. The CDR3 contains 13 residues. In nucleotides, the CDR3 is TGTGCCAGCAGTCTGCTTGCGGCAGAGACCCAGTACTTC. Its translation is CASSLLAAETQYF.

V is TRBV11-1 and J is TRBJ2-1; TRBD2 matches at 9 bases. Germline lookup yields CDR1 SGHAT and CDR2 FQDESV (reference sequence). The length of the CDR3 is 17 residues. Trimming at V came to 1 base and at J to 6 bases, leaving 10 bases not matched to a gene. The CDR3 loop is CASSLESGRIPRNEQFF. CDR3 coding DNA: TGTGCCAGCAGCTTAGAGAGCGGGAGGATCCCTCGCAATGAGCAGTTCTTC.

V usage is TRBV7-8 and J usage is TRBJ2-1; unclear D gene. Per the germline V gene, CDR1 is SGHVS and CDR2 is FQNEAQ. The CDR3 consists of 12 residues. Trimming shortened V by 2 bases and J by 5 bases, and 4 bases separated the two germline ends. CDR3 amino acids: CASSLPNNEQFF. Written as DNA, the CDR3 is TGTGCCAGCAGCTTACCAAACAATGAGCAGTTCTTC.

The chain joins TRBV18 to TRBJ2-4; TRBD1 agrees at 10 bases. The germline CDR1 and CDR2 sequences are KGHSH and LQKENI. The CDR3 consists of 17 residues. V lost 0 bases, J lost 4 bases, and 6 bases stayed unmatched. This chain's CDR3 is CASSPPLRGQGKNIQYF. CDR3 bases: TGTGCCAGCTCACCACCGCTAAGGGGACAGGGGAAAAACATTCAGTACTTC.

The V gene is TRBV7-3, the J gene TRBJ2-1, with 9 bases fitting TRBD2. Germline V gene data show CDR1 as SGHTA and CDR2 as FQGTGA. After removal of 3 bases from V and 3 bases from J, the junction contained 3 bases not matched to a gene. The CDR3 loop spans 15 amino acids. CDR3 amino acids: CASSFGSGSYNEQFF. CDR3 bases: TGTGCCAGCAGCTTTGGTAGCGGGAGCTACAATGAGCAGTTCTTC.

In regard to this clone: Different DNA sequences within this sample yield the same CDR3. This chain joins TRBV28 and TRBJ2-7, with 8 bases lining up with TRBD2. Germline-derived CDR1 and CDR2 are MDHEN and SYDVKM. V shed 2 bases and J 6 bases; nucleotides not matched to a gene: 0. CDR3 length equals 12 residues. CDR3 DNA sequence: TGTGCCAGCAGTTTAACTAGCGGCGAGCAGTACTTC. This translates into CASSLTSGEQYF.

The rearrangement uses TRBV28 and TRBJ2-7; a weak D match, TRBD2 (6 bases). Germline CDR1 reads MDHEN; CDR2 reads SYDVKM. This CDR3 is 13 amino acids long. The V gene lost 5 bases and the J gene lost 3 bases, with 11 bases spanning the gap. The CDR3 DNA follows: TGTGCCAGCAGTACAACCGGGGGCTACGAGCAGTACTTC. Its protein is CASSTTGGYEQYF.

This rearrangement joins TRBV7-2 to TRBJ2-1, with 11 bases lining up with TRBD2. The trim removed 1 base at V and 8 bases at J, leaving 4 bases unmatched. This CDR3 contains 15 residues. CDR1 and CDR2 from the germline V gene are SGHTA and FQGNSA. This CDR3 is CASSLGLAGQDEQFF. The CDR3 nucleotides read TGTGCCAGCAGCTTAGGACTAGCGGGGCAGGATGAGCAGTTCTTC.

The rearrangement joins TRBV11-1 to TRBJ2-2; 7 bases are a match to TRBD2. In germline, CDR1 is SGHAT, CDR2 FQDESV (reference sequence). The V segment lost 6 bases and the J segment 4 bases; nucleotides outside the gene matches: 8. The CDR3 consists of 15 residues. The CDR3 DNA reads as TGTGCCAGCAGATTAACAGCGGGATCCACCGGGGAGCTGTTTTTT. Amino acid sequence: CASRLTAGSTGELFF.

This sequence joins TRBV7-9 and TRBJ2-5; 7 bases fit TRBD2. The CDR3 runs 14 residues. The junction had 7 bases not matched to a gene; V was cut back by 6 bases and J by 3 bases. CDR1 is SEHNR, CDR2 FQNEAQ, per germline (reference sequence). This chain's CDR3 is CASSLVRGEETQYF. The CDR3 bases are TGTGCCAGCAGTCTAGTACGGGGGGAAGAGACCCAGTACTTC. Full variable domain (outside the CDR3, taken from reference TRBV7-9 and TRBJ2-5): DTGVSQNPRHKITKRGQNVTFRCDPISEHNRLYWYRQTLGQGPEFLTYFQNEAQLEKSRLLSDRFSAERPKGSFSTLEIQRTEQGDSAMYLCASSLVRGEETQYFGPGTRLLVL.

The chain combines TRBV29-1 with TRBJ2-7, with 7 bases fitting TRBD1. Germline V gene lookup returns CDR1 SQVTM and CDR2 ANQGSEA. The V gene end was trimmed by 6 bases and the J gene end by 2 bases; junction bases not matched to a gene: 7. This CDR3 has 13 amino acids. The CDR3 sequence: CSVLGTVTYEQYF. The CDR3 DNA is TGCAGCGTCCTCGGGACAGTCACCTACGAGCAGTACTTC.

The chain is built from TRBV4-2 and TRBJ2-2; weak D call: TRBD1 (7 bases). This CDR3 spans 16 amino acids. Between the trimmed V and J ends, which lost 4 bases and 4 bases, there was a span of 16 bases. The germline gives CDR1 LGHNA, CDR2 YNFKEQ. CDR3 nucleotide sequence: TGTGCCAGCAGCCCCGTTTACCAGGGGGGCACCGGGGAGCTGTTTTTT. It translates to CASSPVYQGGTGELFF.

The J gene is TRBJ2-1, the V gene TRBV7-3, with 7 bases identical to TRBD1. The CDR3 runs to 15 residues. V dropped 0 bases and J dropped 6; count of bases not matched to a gene: 5. CDR1 and CDR2 from the germline V gene are SGHTA and FQGTGA. CDR3 loop: CASSLTEAGGNEQFF. The CDR3 DNA reads as TGTGCCAGCAGCTTAACGGAGGCAGGGGGCAATGAGCAGTTCTTC.

The chain recombines TRBV19 with TRBJ1-5, with TRBD1 matching 10 bases. The CDR3 has 17 amino acids. The trim removed 6 bases at V and 2 bases at J, leaving 10 bases unmatched. Germline V gene data show CDR1 as LNHDA and CDR2 as SQIVND (reference sequence). The CDR3 spells CASRVTTGGDRNQPQHF. The DNA for the CDR3 is TGTGCCAGTAGGGTAACGACAGGGGGCGATCGCAATCAGCCCCAGCATTTT. Combining the CDR3 with reference TRBV19 and TRBJ1-5 gives the whole variable domain DGGITQSPKYLFRKEGQNVTLSCEQNLNHDAMYWYRQDPGQGLRLIYYSQIVNDFQKGDIAEGYSVSREKKESFPLTVTSAQKNPTAFYLCASRVTTGGDRNQPQHFGDGTRLSIL.

The gene calls are TRBV28 and TRBJ2-3; 8 bases are a match to TRBD1. Germline V gives CDR1 MDHEN, CDR2 SYDVKM. This CDR3 is built from 14 residues. V shed 5 bases, J shed 6 bases, and the junction held 7 bases outside the gene matches. The CDR3 reads CASSLTGGGDTQYF. For the CDR3, the DNA is TGTGCCAGCAGTCTCACAGGGGGTGGGGATACGCAGTATTTT.

This rearrangement joins TRBV6-1 to TRBJ2-1; TRBD1 is a possible D gene (6 bases). The CDR3 spans 14 residues. CDR1 MNHNS and CDR2 SASEGT come from the germline V gene. Trimming removed 4 bases at V and 8 bases at J, with 15 bases between. CDR3 loop: CASSGLTGRDEQFF. In DNA form, the CDR3 reads TGTGCCAGCAGTGGACTTACAGGGCGTGATGAGCAGTTCTTC.